The 16 T cell receptor beta chains reported below all come from one sample, sequenced in a study of control samples from healthy donors and cancer patients. Generated by immunoSEQ multiplex PCR, the TCRdb table keeps only in-frame clones and is missing some. This table holds over 150,000 clones, 91% found once. Sequenced: blood. These receptors came from a woman between 40 and 55 years old in good health.

This rearrangement joins TRBV18 to TRBJ2-7, with D possibly being TRBD1 (6 bases). The germline V and J ends were trimmed by 2 bases and 4 bases, with 9 bases remaining between them. Germline V gene sequence: CDR1 KGHSH, CDR2 LQKENI. This CDR3 comprises 13 residues. DNA for the CDR3: TGTGCCAGCTCACCATTACAGGGTTACGAGCAGTACTTC. Translated, it gives CASSPLQGYEQYF.

V is TRBV5-1 and J is TRBJ1-2; D might be TRBD1 (5 bases). V was clipped by 4 bases and J by 4 bases, with 11 bases between them. The CDR3 sequence is 13 residues long. Germline lookup yields CDR1 SGHRS and CDR2 YFSETQ. Written as DNA, the CDR3 is TGCGCCAGCAGCGGGTCAGGGCCCTATGGCTACACCTTC. This sequence encodes CASSGSGPYGYTF.

A note on this clone: Mismatch with germline at one junction end may stem from a read error. J is TRBJ2-3 and V is TRBV7-9; D is possibly TRBD2 (5 bases). CDR3 length equals 13 residues. The V gene's germline CDR1 is SEHNR and CDR2 FQNEAQ (reference sequence). In nucleotides, the CDR3 is TGTGCCAGCAGCTTAGGGCAGATGGGGAGTAGTATTTTT. It specifies CASSLGQMGSSIF.

The chain uses TRBV7-6 and TRBJ1-4; no reliable D call. The germline V gene encodes CDR1 SGHVS and CDR2 FNYEAQ. Trimming cost V 1 base and J 0 bases, with 6 bases left between them. This CDR3 spans 15 amino acids. The DNA of the CDR3 is TGTGCCAGCAGCTTAGGAGCTGCAACTAATGAAAAACTGTTTTTT. It yields the protein CASSLGAATNEKLFF.

This chain links TRBV5-6 with TRBJ2-3; D is perhaps TRBD1 (6 bases). CDR3 size: 16 residues. Germline values: CDR1 SGHDT, CDR2 YYEEEE. Trimming removed 1 base from V and 2 bases from J, with 14 bases in between. The CDR3 DNA is TGTGCCAGCAGCTTGTGGTCCGCAGGGGACACAGATACGCAGTATTTT. It specifies CASSLWSAGDTDTQYF.

The gene calls are TRBV6-1 and TRBJ1-2; tentatively, D is TRBD1 (6 bases). V was clipped by 1 base and J by 4 bases, with 10 bases between them. This CDR3 is 14 amino acids long. The V gene's germline CDR1 is MNHNS and CDR2 SASEGT. The CDR3 is CASSEVRGGYGYTF. In DNA form, the CDR3 reads TGTGCCAGCAGTGAAGTCAGGGGAGGCTATGGCTACACCTTC.

Here the CDR3 DNA reads TGTGCCAGCAGCAACACAGGGGGCCGAGGCTACACCTTC. Protein sequence: CASSNTGGRGYTF. The V and J genes are TRBV7-8 and TRBJ1-2; 9 positions match TRBD1. This CDR3 region has 13 residues. V dropped 5 bases and J dropped 8; count of bases not matched to a gene: 6. From germline, CDR1 is SGHVS and CDR2 FQNEAQ. The variable domain in full, completed from reference TRBV7-8 and TRBJ1-2, reads GAGVSQSPRYKVAKRGQDVALRCDPISGHVSLFWYQQALGQGPEFLTYFQNEAQLDKSGLPSDRFFAERPEGSVSTLKIQRTQQEDSAVYLCASSNTGGRGYTFGSGTRLTVV.

V usage is TRBV5-1 and J usage is TRBJ1-2; D not resolved. This CDR3 has 15 residues. Looked up from germline, CDR1 is SGHRS and CDR2 is YFSETQ. Trimming left V 4 bases short and J 1 base short, with 14 bases between. The CDR3 region is CASSLRLGDNYGYTF. As DNA, the CDR3 is TGCGCCAGCAGCCTTAGACTTGGGGATAACTATGGCTACACCTTC.

This rearrangement joins TRBV7-9 to TRBJ2-3; 11 bases line up with TRBD2. This CDR3 has 19 residues. CDR1 is SEHNR, CDR2 FQNEAQ, per germline (reference sequence). The trim removed 1 base at V and 2 bases at J, leaving 11 bases unmatched. Here the CDR3 DNA reads TGTGCCAGCAGCTTAGAGGCGCTAGCGGGGGGAAAATACACAGATACGCAGTATTTT. This codes for CASSLEALAGGKYTDTQYF.

This chain connects TRBV3-1 (or the pseudogene TRBV3-2) to TRBJ2-3; D not resolved. Germline V CDR1 and CDR2: LGHDT, YNNKEL (reference sequence). V was cut by 2 bases and J by 6 bases, with 6 bases left in between. The CDR3 totals 12 residues. This CDR3 is CASSQYMDTQYF. The CDR3 nucleotides are TGTGCCAGCAGCCAATATATGGATACGCAGTATTTT.

The chain is built from TRBV10-2 and TRBJ2-3, with 8 positions matching TRBD2. J gave up 0 bases and V 6 bases, and 14 bases lay outside the gene matches. The CDR3 covers 18 residues. Looked up from germline, CDR1 is WSHSY and CDR2 is SAAADI. This CDR3 reads CASSAGLGLGRSTDTQYF. The DNA of the CDR3 is TGCGCCAGCAGCGCGGGACTAGGGCTAGGGCGAAGCACAGATACGCAGTATTTT.

The chain couples TRBV6-1 to TRBJ1-5, with a possible D match to TRBD1 (5 bases). Germline CDR1 is MNHNS and CDR2 is SASEGT. V dropped 4 bases and J dropped 5 bases, with 18 bases sitting between them. The CDR3 consists of 16 residues. Here the CDR3 DNA reads TGTGCCAGCAGTGGTTACGGAGGAGTAGGGGATCAGCCCCAGCATTTT. Protein: CASSGYGGVGDQPQHF.

The CDR3 loop is CASSLGQHNEQFF. CDR3 DNA: TGTGCCAGCAGCTTAGGGCAGCACAATGAGCAGTTCTTC. This chain joins TRBV7-9 and TRBJ2-1; D remains ambiguous. Germline values: CDR1 SEHNR, CDR2 FQNEAQ (reference sequence). The CDR3 has 13 amino acids. Trimming took off 1 base at V and 5 bases at J, with 6 bases between the two ends.

The chain has TRBV7-2 and TRBJ2-7, with D perhaps matching TRBD1 (6 bases). The germline V and J ends were trimmed by 2 bases and 3 bases, with 14 bases remaining between them. The CDR3 is made up of 15 amino acids. Germline assignment: CDR1 SGHTA and CDR2 FQGNSA. CDR3 loop: CASSLSHGQLYEQYF. For the CDR3, the DNA is TGTGCCAGCAGCTTATCCCACGGACAGCTCTACGAGCAGTACTTC.

The chain recombines TRBV29-1 with TRBJ1-2; 8 bases line up with TRBD1. Trimming removed 0 bases from V and 6 bases from J; junction bases left unmatched: 18. The CDR3 is made up of 18 amino acids. Germline assignment: CDR1 SQVTM and CDR2 ANQGSEA. DNA for the CDR3: TGCAGCGTTGAAGATTGTCCCGGACAGGGATACATTACGGATGGCTACACCTTC. Amino acid sequence: CSVEDCPGQGYITDGYTF.

J is TRBJ1-3 and V is TRBV4-1; D not resolved. The CDR3 is 16 amino acids. CDR1 MGHRA and CDR2 YSYEKL come from the germline V gene. V lost 0 bases, J lost 4 bases, and 13 bases lay in between. This chain's CDR3 is CASSQDRAGSGNTIYF. CDR3 in DNA: TGCGCCAGCAGCCAAGATAGGGCCGGGTCCGGAAACACCATATATTTT.